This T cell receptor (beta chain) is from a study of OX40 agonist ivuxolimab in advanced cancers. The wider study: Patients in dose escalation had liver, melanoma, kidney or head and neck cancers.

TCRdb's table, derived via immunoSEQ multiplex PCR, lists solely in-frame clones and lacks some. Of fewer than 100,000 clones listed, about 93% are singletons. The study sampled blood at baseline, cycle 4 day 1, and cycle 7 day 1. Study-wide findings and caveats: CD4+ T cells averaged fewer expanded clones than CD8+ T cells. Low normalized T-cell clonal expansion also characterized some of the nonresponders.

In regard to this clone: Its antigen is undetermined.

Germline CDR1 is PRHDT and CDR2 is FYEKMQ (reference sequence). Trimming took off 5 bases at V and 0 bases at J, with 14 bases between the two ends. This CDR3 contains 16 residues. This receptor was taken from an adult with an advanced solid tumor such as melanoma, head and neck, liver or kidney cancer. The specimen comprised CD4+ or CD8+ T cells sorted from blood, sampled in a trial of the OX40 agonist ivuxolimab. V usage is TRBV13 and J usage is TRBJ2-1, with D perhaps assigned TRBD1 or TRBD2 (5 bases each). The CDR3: CASSPRDLLSYNEQFF. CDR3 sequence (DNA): TGTGCCAGCAGCCCCCGGGACCTCCTCTCCTACAATGAGCAGTTCTTC.